The 27 T cell receptor beta chains below come from one sample, sequenced in a study of CXCR3-negative and CXCR3-positive naive CD8 T cells. Each TRB cDNA library was prepared by 5' RACE (with UMI labels). Using the 5' RACE reads, TCRdb records one entry per CDR3 protein without DNA. This repertoire includes approximately 53,000 distinct CDR3 sequences. The sequenced sample was memory CD8+ T cells from blood. The source of these receptors is a human donor in good health. Some clones in this sample may be carry-over from other donors' samples.

The chain carries TRBV29-1 and TRBJ2-7. The germline V gene encodes CDR1 SQVTM and CDR2 ANQGSEA. CDR3 length: 14 amino acids. Here the CDR3 reads CSVEVFSSSYEQYF.

V usage is TRBV5-1 and J usage is TRBJ2-1; TCRdb proposes TRBD2, but this gene call is untestable without DNA. Germline lookup yields CDR1 SGHRS and CDR2 YFSETQ. The CDR3 is 17 residues long. The CDR3 sequence is CASSLVAAASGSHEQFF.

The chain couples TRBV29-1 to TRBJ2-7; TCRdb's D call of TRBD1 is untestable without DNA. Per the germline V gene, CDR1 is SQVTM and CDR2 is ANQGSEA. The CDR3 runs 14 residues. CDR3: CSVAGTGISYEQYF.

This chain links TRBV29-1 with TRBJ2-4; TCRdb calls TRBD2, which cannot be checked without DNA. This CDR3 spans 16 amino acids. The germline V gene has CDR1 SQVTM and CDR2 ANQGSEA. The CDR3 sequence is CSVGGLAGELVDIQYF.

The chain employs TRBV27 and TRBJ2-7; the D call of TRBD2 rests on TCRdb alone, since no DNA is present to check it. This CDR3 spans 14 amino acids. Germline values: CDR1 MNHEY, CDR2 SMNVEV (reference sequence). Here the CDR3 reads CASSSTSGSYEQYF.

The rearrangement links TRBV29-1 to TRBJ2-5; TCRdb's D gene call, TRBD2, goes unchecked for lack of DNA. The V gene's germline CDR1 is SQVTM and CDR2 ANQGSEA. This CDR3 has 13 amino acids. CDR3 protein: CSVESSGQETQYF.

The V gene is TRBV7-8, the J gene TRBJ1-1. From germline, CDR1 is SGHVS and CDR2 FQNEAQ. This CDR3 is 15 amino acids long. CDR3 protein: CASSLDRRLGTEAFF.

The CDR3 protein is CASSLVGQETQYF. This chain links TRBV7-9 with TRBJ2-5. Germline V gene sequence: CDR1 SEHNR, CDR2 FQNEAQ (reference sequence). The CDR3 runs 13 residues.

The chain is built from TRBV9 and TRBJ2-7. This CDR3 is built from 14 residues. The germline V gene has CDR1 SGDLS and CDR2 YYNGEE. CDR3 sequence: CASSVDSGSYEQYF. Drawing the rest from reference TRBV9 and TRBJ2-7, the complete variable domain is DSGVTQTPKHLITATGQRVTLRCSPRSGDLSVYWYQQSLDQGLQFLIQYYNGEERAKGNILERFSAQQFPDLHSELNLSSLELGDSALYFCASSVDSGSYEQYFGPGTRLTVT.

This rearrangement joins TRBV29-1 to TRBJ1-2; TCRdb returns TRBD1, unconfirmable since there is no DNA. Per the germline V gene, CDR1 is SQVTM and CDR2 is ANQGSEA. This CDR3 has 16 amino acids. CDR3 region: CSVAVFDQGGDYGYTF.

V and J are TRBV28 and TRBJ2-7; TCRdb's assignment of TRBD1 cannot be checked, as there is no DNA. The CDR3 consists of 13 residues. Germline CDR1 MDHEN, CDR2 SYDVKM. This chain's CDR3 is CASSLQGWYEQYF.

The chain combines TRBV20-1 with TRBJ2-5; TCRdb's D call, TRBD2, is unchecked because there is no DNA. CDR1 and CDR2 from the germline V gene are DFQATT and SNEGSKA (reference sequence). This CDR3 region has 16 residues. The CDR3 loop is CSARDLPSGLKETQYF.

The chain carries TRBV4-1 and TRBJ1-1. From germline, CDR1 is MGHRA and CDR2 YSYEKL. The CDR3 spans 11 residues. CDR3 residues: CASSHYTEAFF.

The chain links TRBV28 to TRBJ2-7; TCRdb designates TRBD2, a call that cannot be tested without DNA. The germline gives CDR1 MDHEN, CDR2 SYDVKM. CDR3 size: 18 residues. CDR3 loop: CASSLDVWPPRGSYEQYF.

The chain recombines TRBV27 with TRBJ1-6; TCRdb picks TRBD1, but there is no DNA to check that call. CDR3 length equals 14 residues. The germline CDR1 and CDR2 sequences are MNHEY and SMNVEV (reference sequence). The chain's CDR3 is CASSRRGSNSPLHF.

The CDR3 sequence: CASSFGGRTGELFF. The chain recombines TRBV5-5 with TRBJ2-2; absent DNA, TCRdb's TRBD1 call cannot be checked. The germline V gene has CDR1 SGHKS and CDR2 YYEKEE (reference sequence). The CDR3 has 14 residues.

The rearrangement joins TRBV13 to TRBJ1-1; TCRdb calls TRBD1, which cannot be checked without DNA. This CDR3 is 15 amino acids long. Germline-derived CDR1 and CDR2 are PRHDT and FYEKMQ (reference sequence). The chain's CDR3 is CASSIGTAINTEAFF. Supplemented by reference TRBV13 and TRBJ1-1, the full variable domain reads AAGVIQSPRHLIKEKRETATLKCYPIPRHDTVYWYQQGPGQDPQFLISFYEKMQSDKGSIPDRFSAQQFSDYHSELNMSSLELGDSALYFCASSIGTAINTEAFFGQGTRLTVV.

The chain recombines TRBV29-1 with TRBJ2-1; the D gene TCRdb calls, TRBD2, cannot be checked with no DNA. The CDR3 loop spans 15 amino acids. CDR1 and CDR2 from the germline V gene are SQVTM and ANQGSEA. CDR3 protein: CSVEDRTGAYNEQFF.

The chain has TRBV28 and TRBJ2-1. This CDR3 region has 16 residues. Germline V gene lookup returns CDR1 MDHEN and CDR2 SYDVKM. CDR3 protein: CASSFGDQKPYNEQFF. Full variable domain (rest looked up from reference TRBV28 and TRBJ2-1): DVKVTQSSRYLVKRTGEKVFLECVQDMDHENMFWYRQDPGLGLRLIYFSYDVKMKEKGDIPEGYSVSREKKERFSLILESASTNQTSMYLCASSFGDQKPYNEQFFGPGTRLTVL.

This rearrangement joins TRBV6-6 to TRBJ1-2. The CDR3 consists of 14 residues. CDR1 and CDR2 (germline): MNHNY, SVGAGI (reference sequence). The chain's CDR3 is CASSYSGLADGYTF.

The chain links TRBV5-1 to TRBJ1-1. CDR1 SGHRS and CDR2 YFSETQ come from the germline V gene. This CDR3 comprises 14 residues. CDR3 loop: CASSLVVGNTEAFF.

The chain joins TRBV29-1 to TRBJ1-1; the TCRdb call, TRBD1, lacks DNA for checking. The CDR3 extends over 14 amino acids. CDR1 is SQVTM, CDR2 ANQGSEA, per germline. The CDR3 loop is CSAVRGGEQTEAFF. Full variable domain (missing parts from reference TRBV29-1 and TRBJ1-1): SAVISQKPSRDICQRGTSLTIQCQVDSQVTMMFWYRQQPGQSLTLIATANQGSEATYESGFVIDKFPISRPNLTFSTLTVSNMSPEDSSIYLCSAVRGGEQTEAFFGQGTRLTVV.

The chain links TRBV12-3 or TRBV12-4 to TRBJ1-2; TCRdb picks TRBD1, but there is no DNA to check that call. This CDR3 is 11 amino acids long. CDR3 in amino acids: CASSLLGTVNF.

The chain uses TRBV21-1 and TRBJ1-2; the TCRdb call, TRBD1, lacks DNA for checking. TRBV21-1 counts as a pseudogene. The CDR3 is 19 amino acids. CDR3: CASSQGERDCHLALYGYTF.

The gene calls are TRBV27 and TRBJ2-3; TCRdb proposes TRBD1, but this gene call is untestable without DNA. This CDR3 has 18 amino acids. Germline V gives CDR1 MNHEY, CDR2 SMNVEV (reference sequence). CDR3: CASSSDRDRGTFTDTQYF.

J is TRBJ2-7 and V is TRBV20-1; TCRdb selects TRBD1, and the lack of DNA leaves this call unchecked. Germline V gene lookup returns CDR1 DFQATT and CDR2 SNEGSKA (reference sequence). This CDR3 is 14 amino acids long. CDR3: CSARDVFGGYEQYF.

The rearrangement links TRBV29-1 to TRBJ2-7; TCRdb calls TRBD2, which cannot be checked without DNA. Per the germline V gene, CDR1 is SQVTM and CDR2 is ANQGSEA. The CDR3 is 11 amino acids. CDR3 loop: CSVEAGHEQYF.